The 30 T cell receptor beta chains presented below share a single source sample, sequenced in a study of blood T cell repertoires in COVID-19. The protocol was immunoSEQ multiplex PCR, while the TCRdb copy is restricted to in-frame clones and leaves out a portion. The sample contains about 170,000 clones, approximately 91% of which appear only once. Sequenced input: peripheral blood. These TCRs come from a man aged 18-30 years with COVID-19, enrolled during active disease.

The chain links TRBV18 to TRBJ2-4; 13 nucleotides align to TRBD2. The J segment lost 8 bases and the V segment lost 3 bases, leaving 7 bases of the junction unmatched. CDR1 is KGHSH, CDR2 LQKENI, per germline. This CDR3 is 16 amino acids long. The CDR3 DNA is TGTGCCAGCTCACCGGAGACTAGCGGGAGGAGAGACATTCAGTACTTC. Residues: CASSPETSGRRDIQYF.

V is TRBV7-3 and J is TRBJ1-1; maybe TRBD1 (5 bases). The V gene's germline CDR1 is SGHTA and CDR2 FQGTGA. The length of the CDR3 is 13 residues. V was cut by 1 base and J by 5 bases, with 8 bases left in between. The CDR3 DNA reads TGTGCCAGCAGCTTAAAGAAGGGGACTGAAGCTTTCTTT. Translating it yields CASSLKKGTEAFF.

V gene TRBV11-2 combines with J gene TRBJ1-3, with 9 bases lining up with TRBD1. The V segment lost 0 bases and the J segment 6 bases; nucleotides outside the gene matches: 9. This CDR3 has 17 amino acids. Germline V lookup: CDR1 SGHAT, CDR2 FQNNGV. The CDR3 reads CASSLDAPGTGLNTIYF. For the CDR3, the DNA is TGTGCCAGCAGCTTAGATGCTCCCGGGACAGGGCTAAACACCATATATTTT.

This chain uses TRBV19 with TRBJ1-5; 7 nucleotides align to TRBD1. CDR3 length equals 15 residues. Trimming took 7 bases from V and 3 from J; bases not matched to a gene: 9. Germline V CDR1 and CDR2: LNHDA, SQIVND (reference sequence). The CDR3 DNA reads TGTGCCAGTATAATAGGCGGACAGGCCAATCAGCCCCAGCATTTT. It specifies CASIIGGQANQPQHF.

CDR3 bases: TGCGCCAGCAGCCAAGGTAGACAGGGTAGTTCACCCCTCCACTTT. This codes for CASSQGRQGSSPLHF. The gene calls are TRBV4-3 and TRBJ1-6, with 7 bases identical to TRBD1. The junction had 6 bases not matched to a gene; V was cut back by 1 base and J by 9 bases. CDR1 LGHNA and CDR2 YSLEER come from the germline V gene. The CDR3 spans 15 residues.

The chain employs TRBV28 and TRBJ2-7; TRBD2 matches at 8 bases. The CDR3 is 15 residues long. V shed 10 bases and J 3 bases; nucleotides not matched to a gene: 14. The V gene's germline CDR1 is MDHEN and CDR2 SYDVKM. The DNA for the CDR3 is TGTGCCATCTCCTTTGGCGGGAGGCGGGTCTACGAGCAGTACTTC. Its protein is CAISFGGRRVYEQYF.

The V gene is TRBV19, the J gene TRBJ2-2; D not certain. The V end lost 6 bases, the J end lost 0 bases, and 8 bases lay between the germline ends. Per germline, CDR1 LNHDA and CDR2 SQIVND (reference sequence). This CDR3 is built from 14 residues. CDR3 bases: TGTGCCAGTAGACCCACAGCGAACACCGGGGAGCTGTTTTTT. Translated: CASRPTANTGELFF.

DNA for the CDR3: TGTGCCAGCAGTTTATCCCCCGGGACAGAATATGGCTACACCTTC. It yields the protein CASSLSPGTEYGYTF. The chain uses TRBV28 and TRBJ1-2, with 7 bases identical to TRBD1. CDR3 length: 15 amino acids. Losses at the gene ends were 1 base for V and 5 bases for J; bases not matched to a gene: 7. The germline V gene has CDR1 MDHEN and CDR2 SYDVKM.

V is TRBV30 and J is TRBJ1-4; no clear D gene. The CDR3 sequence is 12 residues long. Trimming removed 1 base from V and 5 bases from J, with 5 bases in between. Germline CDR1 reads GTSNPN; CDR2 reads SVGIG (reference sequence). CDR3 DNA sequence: TGTGCCTGGAGTGGGAGGAATGAAAAACTGTTTTTT. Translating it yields CAWSGRNEKLFF.

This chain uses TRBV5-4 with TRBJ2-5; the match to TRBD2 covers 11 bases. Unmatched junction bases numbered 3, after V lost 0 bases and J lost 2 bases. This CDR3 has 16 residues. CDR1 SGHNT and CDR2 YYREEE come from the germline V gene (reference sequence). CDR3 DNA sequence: TGTGCCAGCAGCTTGGGACTAGCGGGGTTTCAAGAGACCCAGTACTTC. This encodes CASSLGLAGFQETQYF.

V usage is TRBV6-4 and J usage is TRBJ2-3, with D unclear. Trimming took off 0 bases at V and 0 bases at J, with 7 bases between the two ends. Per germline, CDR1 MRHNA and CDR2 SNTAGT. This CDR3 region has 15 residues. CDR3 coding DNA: TGTGCCAGCAGTGACTCGACTCACAGCACAGATACGCAGTATTTT. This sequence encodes CASSDSTHSTDTQYF.

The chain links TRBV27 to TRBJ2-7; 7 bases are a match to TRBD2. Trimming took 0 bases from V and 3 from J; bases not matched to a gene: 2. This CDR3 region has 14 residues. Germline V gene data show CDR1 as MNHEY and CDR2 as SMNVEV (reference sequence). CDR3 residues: CASSLSGGYYEQYF. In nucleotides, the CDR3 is TGTGCCAGCAGTTTATCGGGGGGGTACTACGAGCAGTACTTC.

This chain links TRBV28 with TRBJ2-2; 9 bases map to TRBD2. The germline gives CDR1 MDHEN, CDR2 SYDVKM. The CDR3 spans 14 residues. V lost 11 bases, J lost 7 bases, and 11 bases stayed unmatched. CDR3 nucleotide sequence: TGTGCCCGCACCGGCGGGGGGGGGAACGGGGAGCTGTTTTTT. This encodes CARTGGGGNGELFF. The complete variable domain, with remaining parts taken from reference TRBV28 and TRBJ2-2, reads DVKVTQSSRYLVKRTGEKVFLECVQDMDHENMFWYRQDPGLGLRLIYFSYDVKMKEKGDIPEGYSVSREKKERFSLILESASTNQTSMYLCARTGGGGNGELFFGEGSRLTVL.

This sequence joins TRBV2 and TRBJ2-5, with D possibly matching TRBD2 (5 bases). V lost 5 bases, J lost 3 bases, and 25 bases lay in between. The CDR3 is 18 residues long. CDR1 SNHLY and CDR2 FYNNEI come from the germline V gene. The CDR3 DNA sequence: TGTGCCAGCAGTCCTACCCGTTACCCACTAGGGCCGGAAGAGACCCAGTACTTC. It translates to CASSPTRYPLGPEETQYF. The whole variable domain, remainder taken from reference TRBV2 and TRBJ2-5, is EPEVTQTPSHQVTQMGQEVILRCVPISNHLYFYWYRQILGQKVEFLVSFYNNEISEKSEIFDDQFSVERPDGSNFTLKIRSTKLEDSAMYFCASSPTRYPLGPEETQYFGPGTRLLVL.

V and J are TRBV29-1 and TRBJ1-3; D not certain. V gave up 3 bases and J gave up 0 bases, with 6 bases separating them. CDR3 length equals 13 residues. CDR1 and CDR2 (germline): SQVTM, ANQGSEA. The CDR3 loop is CSVEESSGNTIYF. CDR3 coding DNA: TGCAGCGTTGAGGAGAGCTCTGGAAACACCATATATTTT.

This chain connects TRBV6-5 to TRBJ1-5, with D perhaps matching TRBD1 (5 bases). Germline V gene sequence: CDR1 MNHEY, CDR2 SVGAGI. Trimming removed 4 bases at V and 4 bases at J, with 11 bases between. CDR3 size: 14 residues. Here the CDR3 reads CASSSGGVNQPQHF. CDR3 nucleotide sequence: TGTGCCAGCAGTTCAGGAGGGGTAAATCAGCCCCAGCATTTT.

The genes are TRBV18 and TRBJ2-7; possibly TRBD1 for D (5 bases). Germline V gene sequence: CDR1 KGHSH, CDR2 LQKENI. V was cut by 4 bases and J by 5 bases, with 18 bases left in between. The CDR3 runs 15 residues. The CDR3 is CASSHVFQGAHEQYF. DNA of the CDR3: TGTGCCAGCTCACACGTATTCCAGGGTGCCCACGAGCAGTACTTC. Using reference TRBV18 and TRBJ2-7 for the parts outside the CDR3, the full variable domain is NAGVMQNPRHLVRRRGQEARLRCSPMKGHSHVYWYRQLPEEGLKFMVYLQKENIIDESGMPKERFSAEFPKEGPSILRIQQVVRGDSAAYFCASSHVFQGAHEQYFGPGTRLTVT.

CDR3 loop: CASSLQENTEAFF. The DNA of the CDR3 is TGTGCCAGCAGTTTACAGGAGAACACTGAAGCTTTCTTT. The rearrangement joins TRBV12-3 or TRBV12-4 to TRBJ1-1, with D unresolved. The CDR3 contains 13 residues. V was clipped by 2 bases and J by 1 base, with 5 bases between them.

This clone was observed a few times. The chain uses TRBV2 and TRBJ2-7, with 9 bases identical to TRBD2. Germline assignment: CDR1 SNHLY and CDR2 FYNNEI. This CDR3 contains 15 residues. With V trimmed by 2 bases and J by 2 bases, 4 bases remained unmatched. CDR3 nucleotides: TGTGCCAGCAGTGAACTAGCGGGATCTACCTACGAGCAGTACTTC. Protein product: CASSELAGSTYEQYF. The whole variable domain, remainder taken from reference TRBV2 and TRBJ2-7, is EPEVTQTPSHQVTQMGQEVILRCVPISNHLYFYWYRQILGQKVEFLVSFYNNEISEKSEIFDDQFSVERPDGSNFTLKIRSTKLEDSAMYFCASSELAGSTYEQYFGPGTRLTVT.

The CDR3 protein is CASRPWGYRGRRDTEAFF. DNA for the CDR3: TGTGCCAGCAGGCCTTGGGGATACAGGGGGCGCAGGGACACTGAAGCTTTCTTT. This chain connects TRBV28 to TRBJ1-1; 9 bases agree with TRBD1. Germline V gene lookup returns CDR1 MDHEN and CDR2 SYDVKM. The trim removed 6 bases at V and 3 bases at J, leaving 17 bases unmatched. The CDR3 extends over 18 amino acids.

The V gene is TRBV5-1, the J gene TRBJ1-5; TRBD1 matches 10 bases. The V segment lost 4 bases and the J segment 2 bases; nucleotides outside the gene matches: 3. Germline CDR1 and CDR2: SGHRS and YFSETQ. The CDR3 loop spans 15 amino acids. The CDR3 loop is CASSPGTGGNQPQHF. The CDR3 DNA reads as TGCGCCAGCAGCCCCGGGACAGGGGGCAATCAGCCCCAGCATTTT.

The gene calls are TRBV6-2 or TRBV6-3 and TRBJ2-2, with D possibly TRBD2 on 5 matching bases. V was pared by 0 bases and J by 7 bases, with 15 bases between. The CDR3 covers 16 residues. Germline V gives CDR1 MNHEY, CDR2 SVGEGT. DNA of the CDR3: TGTGCCAGCAGTTACTCATGGGTGCCCGCGGGCGGGGAGCTGTTTTTT. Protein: CASSYSWVPAGGELFF.

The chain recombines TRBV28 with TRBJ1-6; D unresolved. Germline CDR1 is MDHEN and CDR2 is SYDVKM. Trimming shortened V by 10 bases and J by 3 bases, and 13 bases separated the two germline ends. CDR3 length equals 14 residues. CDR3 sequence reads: CATTGRFYNSPLHF. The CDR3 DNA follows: TGTGCCACCACCGGGAGGTTCTATAATTCACCCCTCCACTTT.

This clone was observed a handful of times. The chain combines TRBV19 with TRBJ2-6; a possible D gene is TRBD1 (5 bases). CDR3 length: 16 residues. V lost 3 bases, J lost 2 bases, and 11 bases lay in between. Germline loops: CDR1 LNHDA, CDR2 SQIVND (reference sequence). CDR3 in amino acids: CASSIFDRTGANVLTF. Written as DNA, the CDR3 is TGTGCCAGTAGTATTTTTGACAGAACTGGGGCCAACGTCCTGACTTTC.

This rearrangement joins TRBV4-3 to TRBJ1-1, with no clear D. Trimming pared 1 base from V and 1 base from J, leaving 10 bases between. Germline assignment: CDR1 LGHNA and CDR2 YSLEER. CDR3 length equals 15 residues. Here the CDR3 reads CASSQGGGWNTEAFF. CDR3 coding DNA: TGCGCCAGCAGCCAAGGAGGTGGCTGGAACACTGAAGCTTTCTTT.

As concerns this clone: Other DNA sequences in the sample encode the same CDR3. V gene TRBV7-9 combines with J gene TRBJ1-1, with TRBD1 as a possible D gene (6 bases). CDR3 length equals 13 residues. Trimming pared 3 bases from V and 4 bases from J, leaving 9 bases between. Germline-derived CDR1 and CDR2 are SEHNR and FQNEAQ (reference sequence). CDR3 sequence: CASSLEGGTEAFF. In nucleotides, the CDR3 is TGTGCCAGCAGCTTGGAAGGGGGCACTGAAGCTTTCTTT.

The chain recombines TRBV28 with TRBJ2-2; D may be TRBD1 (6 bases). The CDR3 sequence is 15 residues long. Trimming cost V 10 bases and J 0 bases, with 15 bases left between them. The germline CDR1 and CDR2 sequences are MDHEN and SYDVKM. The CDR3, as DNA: TGTGCCATCCCGGCAGGGACATCGAACACCGGGGAGCTGTTTTTT. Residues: CAIPAGTSNTGELFF.

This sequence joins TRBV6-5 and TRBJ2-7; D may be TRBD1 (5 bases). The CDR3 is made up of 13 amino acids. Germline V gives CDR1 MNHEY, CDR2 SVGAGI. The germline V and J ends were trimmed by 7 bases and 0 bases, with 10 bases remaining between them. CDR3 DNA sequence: TGTGCCAGCACCCCCAGGGCCTCCTACGAGCAGTACTTC. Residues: CASTPRASYEQYF.

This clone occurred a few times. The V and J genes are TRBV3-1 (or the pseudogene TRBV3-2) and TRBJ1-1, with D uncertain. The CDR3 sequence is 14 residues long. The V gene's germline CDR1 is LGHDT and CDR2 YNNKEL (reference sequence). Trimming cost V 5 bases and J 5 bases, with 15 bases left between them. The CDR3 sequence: CASSDGPYGTEAFF. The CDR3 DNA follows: TGTGCCAGCAGCGATGGGCCCTACGGAACTGAAGCTTTCTTT.

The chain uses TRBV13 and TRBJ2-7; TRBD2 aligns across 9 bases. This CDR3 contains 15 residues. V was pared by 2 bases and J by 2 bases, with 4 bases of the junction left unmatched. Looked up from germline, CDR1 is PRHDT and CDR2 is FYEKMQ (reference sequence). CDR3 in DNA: TGTGCCAGCAGCTTAAGACTAGCGGATGCCTACGAGCAGTACTTC. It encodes CASSLRLADAYEQYF.